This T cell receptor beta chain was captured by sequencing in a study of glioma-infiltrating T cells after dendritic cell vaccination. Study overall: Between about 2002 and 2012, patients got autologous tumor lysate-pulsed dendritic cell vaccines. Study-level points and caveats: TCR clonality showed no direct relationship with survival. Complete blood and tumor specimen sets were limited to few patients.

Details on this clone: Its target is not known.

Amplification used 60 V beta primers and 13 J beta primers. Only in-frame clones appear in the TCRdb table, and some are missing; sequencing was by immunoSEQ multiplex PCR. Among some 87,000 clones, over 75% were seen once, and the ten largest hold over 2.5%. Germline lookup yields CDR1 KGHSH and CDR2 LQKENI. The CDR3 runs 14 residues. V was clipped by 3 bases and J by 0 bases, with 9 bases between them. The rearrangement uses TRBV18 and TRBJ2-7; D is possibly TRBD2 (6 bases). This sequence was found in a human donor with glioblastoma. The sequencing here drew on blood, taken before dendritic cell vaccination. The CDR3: CASSPGTASYEQYF. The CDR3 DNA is TGTGCCAGCTCACCGGGGACTGCCTCCTACGAGCAGTACTTC.